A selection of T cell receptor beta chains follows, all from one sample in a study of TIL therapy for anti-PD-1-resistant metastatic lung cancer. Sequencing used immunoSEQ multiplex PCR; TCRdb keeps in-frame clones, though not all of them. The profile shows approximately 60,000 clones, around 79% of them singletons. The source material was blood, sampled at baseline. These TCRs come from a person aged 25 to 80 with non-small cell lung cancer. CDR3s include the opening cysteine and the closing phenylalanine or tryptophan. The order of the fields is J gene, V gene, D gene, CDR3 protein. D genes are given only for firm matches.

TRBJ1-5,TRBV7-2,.,CASSLGGDRRNQPQHF
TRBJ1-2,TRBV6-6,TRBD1,CASSYAGQGLAGYTF
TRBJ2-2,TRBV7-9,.,CASSQDANTGELFF
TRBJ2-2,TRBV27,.,CASGRVTTGELFF
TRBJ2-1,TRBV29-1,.,CSGGQSNEQFF
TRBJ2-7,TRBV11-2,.,CASSFGGVVREQYF
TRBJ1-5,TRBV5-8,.,CASSLGSFNQPQHF
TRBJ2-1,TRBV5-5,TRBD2,CASSFQAGVGYNEQFF
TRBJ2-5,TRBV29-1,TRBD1,CSGVTGAQETQYF
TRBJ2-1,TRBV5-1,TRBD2,CASSDFFREEGQDEQFF
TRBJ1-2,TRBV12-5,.,CASGPDRTTDYTF
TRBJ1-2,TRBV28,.,CASRAGTGYGYTF
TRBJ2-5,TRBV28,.,CASSLEGLRETQYF
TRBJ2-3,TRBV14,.,CASSPLRDPITDTQYF
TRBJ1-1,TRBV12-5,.,CASGAPGTNTEAFF
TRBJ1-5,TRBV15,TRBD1,CATSRGQGGNQPQHF